Listed below are T cell receptor beta chains from one sample, sequenced in a study of CD4 T cells in relation to SARS-CoV-2 and coronaviruses. No antigen has been assigned to these receptors. Clones were read by immunoSEQ multiplex PCR, and TCRdb kept only the in-frame ones, dropping some. The table includes 24,000 or so clones, approximately 78% detected once. The material sequenced was CD4+ T cells from PBMCs, cultured in vitro. These receptors were collected from a human donor in good health. Each CDR3 is given with its conserved first and last residue. The D gene is left open where the match is weak. The listing skips clone size in some rows; elsewhere it reads once, few, many or a size class.

j_call d_call v_call clone_size cdr3_aa cdr3_nt
TRBJ2-1 - TRBV11-1 - CASRLYSGEQFF TGTGCCAGCAGACTTTATTCCGGGGAGCAGTTCTTC
TRBJ1-3 - TRBV7-8 once CASSPREGGNTIYF TGTGCCAGCAGTCCCAGGGAAGGTGGAAACACCATATATTTT
TRBJ1-5 - TRBV5-6 once CASSPNLGRNQPQHF TGTGCCAGCAGCCCCAACCTAGGACGAAATCAGCCCCAGCATTTT
TRBJ1-1 - TRBV18 - CASSPQKNTEAFF TGTGCCAGCTCACCACAGAAGAACACTGAAGCTTTCTTT
TRBJ1-1 - TRBV5-1 - CASSLGSSEAFF TGCGCCAGCAGCTTAGGTTCTTCTGAAGCTTTCTTT
TRBJ2-6 - TRBV6-6 - CASNLQGEANVLTF TGTGCCAGCAATCTACAGGGTGAGGCCAACGTCCTGACTTTC
TRBJ1-2 - TRBV2 few CASSDPYISGAGYTF TGTGCCAGCAGTGATCCTTATATTTCTGGGGCGGGCTACACCTTC
TRBJ2-1 TRBD2 TRBV7-3 - CASSLRTPLAGTGGNEQFF TGTGCCAGCAGCTTAAGAACCCCGCTAGCGGGAACGGGGGGGAATGAGCAGTTCTTC
TRBJ2-3 - TRBV7-9 - CASNPGLNTDTQYF TGTGCCAGCAACCCCGGACTCAACACAGATACGCAGTATTTT
TRBJ1-1 - TRBV7-6 - CASSLGEGTEAFF TGTGCCAGCAGCTTAGGGGAAGGCACTGAAGCTTTCTTT
TRBJ1-6 - TRBV27 - CASGRTVYNSPLHF TGTGCCAGCGGTCGGACAGTATATAATTCACCCCTCCACTTT
TRBJ1-5 - TRBV10-1 once CASSESGDNQPQHF TGCGCCAGCAGTGAGTCCGGCGACAATCAGCCCCAGCATTTT
TRBJ2-2 TRBD1 TRBV5-1 - CASSEPKTGGTGELFF TGCGCCAGCAGCGAACCCAAGACAGGGGGTACCGGGGAGCTGTTTTTT
TRBJ1-1 - TRBV3-1/TRBV3-2 - CASSPDASYTEAFF TGTGCCAGCAGCCCGGACGCCTCCTACACTGAAGCTTTCTTT
TRBJ1-5 - TRBV27 - CASSLRGQPQHF TGTGCCAGCAGTTTAAGGGGTCAGCCCCAGCATTTT